The 14 T cell receptor beta chains listed next were all sequenced from one sample in a study of blood T cell repertoires in COVID-19. This table comes from immunoSEQ multiplex PCR, and its TCRdb copy is limited to in-frame clones, with some not included. The table has a few hundred thousand clones, around 87% seen once; the top ten hold over 4%. The sequenced sample was peripheral blood. All receptors derive from a woman between 55 and 75 years old with COVID-19, enrolled during active disease.

The chain recombines TRBV6-5 with TRBJ1-2; D is unresolved. V was cut by 8 bases and J by 4 bases, with 20 bases left in between. The CDR3 contains 15 residues. Germline V gene lookup returns CDR1 MNHEY and CDR2 SVGAGI. The CDR3 here is CASSHPPRGIYGYTF. The CDR3 nucleotides read TGTGCCAGCTCCCACCCCCCGCGCGGAATCTATGGCTACACCTTC.

J is TRBJ1-4 and V is TRBV28; no definite D call. The germline V and J ends were trimmed by 3 bases and 2 bases, with 10 bases remaining between them. Germline CDR1 reads MDHEN; CDR2 reads SYDVKM. This CDR3 spans 15 amino acids. The CDR3 here is CASSLPAGTNEKLFF. The CDR3 region has the DNA TGTGCCAGCAGTTTGCCGGCAGGTACTAATGAAAAACTGTTTTTT.

This chain uses TRBV12-5 with TRBJ1-6; D is unclear. V lost 0 bases, J lost 7 bases, and 10 bases lay in between. CDR3 size: 15 residues. The V gene's germline CDR1 is LGHNT and CDR2 FRNRAP. The DNA of the CDR3 is TGTGCTAGTGGTTTGGTAAGTCGCGCCAATTCACCCCTCCACTTT. Translated: CASGLVSRANSPLHF.

V gene TRBV9 combines with J gene TRBJ2-7, with D maybe TRBD2 (6 bases). The CDR3 is 15 amino acids. Germline V gene lookup returns CDR1 SGDLS and CDR2 YYNGEE. V dropped 5 bases and J dropped 0 bases, with 15 bases sitting between them. CDR3 in amino acids: CASSSSPGLSYEQYF. As DNA, the CDR3 is TGTGCCAGCAGTAGTTCCCCGGGACTCTCCTACGAGCAGTACTTC.

The chain combines TRBV5-1 with TRBJ2-7, with 10 positions matching TRBD2. The CDR3 length is 16 residues. J was trimmed by 3 bases and V by 1 base; bases with no gene match: 7. The V gene's germline CDR1 is SGHRS and CDR2 YFSETQ. The DNA of the CDR3 is TGCGCCAGCAGCTTGTTCCCTAGCGGGAGAGACTACGAGCAGTACTTC. Its translation is CASSLFPSGRDYEQYF.

This chain joins TRBV3-1 (or the pseudogene TRBV3-2) and TRBJ2-7; 8 nucleotides agree with TRBD2. J was trimmed by 9 bases and V by 4 bases; bases with no gene match: 14. Germline loops: CDR1 LGHDT, CDR2 YNNKEL (reference sequence). This CDR3 has 15 residues. Here the CDR3 reads CASSLDFGLAVAQYF. The CDR3 DNA reads TGTGCCAGCAGCCTCGACTTCGGACTAGCTGTTGCGCAGTACTTC.

This clone was seen a handful of times. This chain connects TRBV9 to TRBJ1-6, with a possible D match to TRBD1 (5 bases). Germline V CDR1 and CDR2: SGDLS, YYNGEE. V lost 0 bases, J lost 10 bases, and 11 bases lay in between. There are 14 residues in the CDR3. CDR3 amino acids: CASSVAAGESPLHF. CDR3 in DNA: TGTGCCAGCAGCGTAGCTGCGGGGGAATCACCCCTCCACTTT.

The V gene is TRBV6-5, the J gene TRBJ1-1, with no clear D. This CDR3 is 14 amino acids long. Germline V gene sequence: CDR1 MNHEY, CDR2 SVGAGI. The ends were cut back, 6 bases at V and 1 base at J, with 12 bases in the middle. The chain's CDR3 is CASSPPLGNTEAFF. The CDR3 coding sequence is TGTGCCAGCAGCCCCCCTCTAGGGAACACTGAAGCTTTCTTT.

The chain links TRBV7-2 to TRBJ2-7, with 10 bases aligning to TRBD2. The CDR3 runs to 14 residues. Germline lookup yields CDR1 SGHTA and CDR2 FQGNSA. Losses at the gene ends were 3 bases for V and 6 bases for J; bases not matched to a gene: 5. The CDR3 bases are TGTGCCAGCAGCTTTGCTAGCGGGAGTATCGAGCAGTACTTC. Translated, it gives CASSFASGSIEQYF. Filled out from reference TRBV7-2 and TRBJ2-7, the complete variable domain reads GAGVSQSPSNKVTEKGKDVELRCDPISGHTALYWYRQSLGQGLEFLIYFQGNSAPDKSGLPSDRFSAERTGGSVSTLTIQRTQQEDSAVYLCASSFASGSIEQYFGPGTRLTVT.

This chain links TRBV5-1 with TRBJ1-3; tentative D call: TRBD1 (5 bases). The CDR3 loop spans 13 amino acids. Trimming pared 4 bases from V and 4 bases from J, leaving 9 bases between. Germline V gives CDR1 SGHRS, CDR2 YFSETQ. The CDR3 DNA sequence: TGCGCCAGCAGCAAGGACATAGGAAACACCATATATTTT. It yields the protein CASSKDIGNTIYF.

The sample holds a few counts of this clone. This chain links TRBV6-5 with TRBJ2-1; possible D gene TRBD1, 6 bases. The CDR3 runs to 13 residues. CDR1 is MNHEY, CDR2 SVGAGI, per germline. Trimming took off 7 bases at V and 8 bases at J, with 15 bases between the two ends. The CDR3 here is CASTLDRLDEQFF. In DNA, the CDR3 is TGTGCCAGCACCTTAGACAGGCTCGATGAGCAGTTCTTC.

This clone was counted only a few times. The chain couples TRBV7-9 to TRBJ2-2; 10 nucleotides line up with TRBD1. The trim removed 1 base at V and 6 bases at J, leaving 11 bases unmatched. This CDR3 is 18 amino acids long. In germline, CDR1 is SEHNR, CDR2 FQNEAQ (reference sequence). CDR3 sequence: CASSLGWATGGAAGELFF. The CDR3, as DNA: TGTGCCAGCAGCTTAGGCTGGGCGACAGGGGGCGCGGCCGGGGAGCTGTTTTTT. Using reference TRBV7-9 and TRBJ2-2 for the parts outside the CDR3, the full variable domain is DTGVSQNPRHKITKRGQNVTFRCDPISEHNRLYWYRQTLGQGPEFLTYFQNEAQLEKSRLLSDRFSAERPKGSFSTLEIQRTEQGDSAMYLCASSLGWATGGAAGELFFGEGSRLTVL.

The V call is TRBV27, the J call TRBJ2-7, with 9 nucleotides matching TRBD2. V was clipped by 0 bases and J by 3 bases; unmatched bases: 9. The CDR3 loop spans 17 amino acids. Germline assignment: CDR1 MNHEY and CDR2 SMNVEV (reference sequence). CDR3 residues: CASSLSWSAGGLYEQYF. As DNA, the CDR3 is TGTGCCAGCAGTTTATCTTGGTCGGCGGGAGGGCTCTACGAGCAGTACTTC.

This chain connects TRBV7-3 to TRBJ2-1, with 8 bases identical to TRBD2. Per germline, CDR1 SGHTA and CDR2 FQGTGA. This CDR3 has 16 amino acids. V was pared by 5 bases and J by 9 bases, with 15 bases of the junction left unmatched. The CDR3 DNA reads as TGTGCCAGCAGCCGTGATGTGGGCGGGAGGTCAAGTGAGCAGTTCTTC. It codes for CASSRDVGGRSSEQFF.